This T cell receptor (beta chain) was sequenced for a study of T cells after yellow fever vaccination. General observations from the study: Reappearing after the booster were most of the clones from primary vaccination (roughly 96% CD4, approximately 86% CD8).

This clonotype was seen many times. Its antigen is as yet unknown. CDR1 MNHNS and CDR2 SASEGT come from the germline V gene. This CDR3 has 16 residues. J was trimmed by 2 bases and V by 4 bases; bases with no gene match: 5. Conversion of TCR transcripts into cDNA relied on 5'RACE template switching, which added a universal primer site and UMIs. TCRdb redid the calling of the 5' RACE reads with MiXCR, one entry per CDR3 protein. The profile shows about 310,000 distinct CDR3 sequences, around 3.9% of them singletons. This sequence originates from a man younger than 30 who received the YFV17D yellow fever vaccine. The chain uses TRBV6-1 and TRBJ1-6, with TRBD1 matching 7 bases. The source material was PBMCs, sampled on the day of the yellow fever booster vaccination. The DNA for the CDR3 is TGTGCCAGCAGTGGGAACAGGGGTACCTATAATTCACCCCTCCACTTT. It translates to CASSGNRGTYNSPLHF.